Shown below are 10 T cell receptor beta chains from a single sample sequenced in a study of regulatory T cells in long-lasting Graves disease. Time point of the sample: newly diagnosed GD, antithyroid drugs for less than 3 months. The TCR library used RNA extracted from PBMCs. Construction of the TCR beta libraries employed iRepertoire HTBI primers in conjunction with Arm-PCR of CDR3 regions. Via MiXCR, TCRdb re-called the multiplex PCR reads, giving one row per CDR3 protein. Here the sample spans approximately 470,000 distinct CDR3 sequences, about 17% being singletons. In addition, the sample was reused for a study of T cells in Graves' hyperthyroidism and ophthalmopathy.

The sequencing here drew on peripheral blood mononuclear cells (PBMCs), taken at new diagnosis, from a patient treated with antithyroid drugs. The source of these receptors is a man in his forties with Graves disease.

This clonotype was counted ten times or more. The chain combines TRBV28 with TRBJ2-7, with D possibly being TRBD2 (5 bases). Germline CDR1 and CDR2: MDHEN and SYDVKM. The CDR3 spans 14 residues. Trimming cost V 6 bases and J 7 bases, with 19 bases left between them. CDR3 sequence: CASSPPGVAREQYF. The CDR3 DNA is TGTGCCAGCAGCCCACCCGGGGTAGCGAGGGAGCAGTACTTC.

Many counts were recorded for this clonotype. This CDR3 is CASSPKGGPALSYEQYF. For the CDR3, the DNA is TGTGCCAGCAGTCCCAAGGGTGGACCCGCTCTCTCCTACGAGCAGTACTTC. This sequence joins TRBV12-3 or TRBV12-4 and TRBJ2-7; the D is unclear. The CDR3 is made up of 17 amino acids. V was clipped by 5 bases and J by 0 bases, with 20 bases between them.

This rearrangement joins TRBV20-1 to TRBJ1-2, with 8 bases fitting TRBD1. The CDR3 has 16 residues. Per the germline V gene, CDR1 is DFQATT and CDR2 is SNEGSKA (reference sequence). V lost 3 bases to trimming and J lost 2 bases; unmatched junction nucleotides: 11. CDR3 DNA sequence: TGCAGTGCTAGCCTGGGACAGGCGAGAGGAAACTATGGCTACACCTTC. Amino acid sequence: CSASLGQARGNYGYTF.

The chain is built from TRBV6-2 or TRBV6-3 and TRBJ1-5, with 7 bases lining up with TRBD1. The CDR3 totals 17 residues. Germline values: CDR1 MNHEY, CDR2 SVGEGT. V was clipped by 1 base and J by 4 bases; unmatched bases: 10. The CDR3: CASSYFSTGVGNQPQHF. Written as DNA, the CDR3 is TGTGCCAGCAGTTACTTTTCAACAGGGGTGGGTAATCAGCCCCAGCATTTT.

This clonotype has only a few counts. J is TRBJ2-1 and V is TRBV20-1; perhaps D is TRBD1 or TRBD2 (6 bases each). The assigned J gene may be wrong: the sequence end matches TRBJ2-5 better. This CDR3 spans 15 amino acids. Germline values: CDR1 DFQATT, CDR2 SNEGSKA (reference sequence). In DNA, the CDR3 is TGCAGTGCTCATCAGGGGTCCTGGGGGGTGGAGACCCAGTACTTC. Translated: CSAHQGSWGVETQYF.

This clonotype was counted ten times or more. The chain combines TRBV5-1 with TRBJ2-1; TRBD1 matches 11 bases. Trimming took 2 bases from V and 15 from J; bases not matched to a gene: 16. Germline CDR1 reads SGHRS; CDR2 reads YFSETQ. The CDR3 has 16 residues. The CDR3 nucleotides are TGCGCCAGCAGCTTCTCCTCCGGGACAGGGGGAGGAACTCGGTTCTTC. It encodes CASSFSSGTGGGTRFF.

This clonotype showed up many times. The chain is built from TRBV7-9 and TRBJ2-7, with unresolved D. The CDR3 is 16 residues long. The V gene lost 4 bases and the J gene lost 0 bases, with 16 bases spanning the gap. Germline V gene lookup returns CDR1 SEHNR and CDR2 FQNEAQ (reference sequence). The CDR3 coding sequence is TGTGCCAGCAGCTCAGCTGGGTTCCAGAGCTCCTACGAGCAGTACTTC. Protein: CASSSAGFQSSYEQYF.

This clonotype appeared many times. The V gene is TRBV28, the J gene TRBJ2-7; D gene unclear. This CDR3 is 14 amino acids long. V gave up 5 bases and J gave up 4 bases, with 15 bases separating them. Germline CDR1 and CDR2: MDHEN and SYDVKM. CDR3 in amino acids: CASSPPPTVYEQYF. CDR3 DNA: TGTGCCAGCAGTCCACCCCCCACCGTTTACGAGCAGTACTTC.

This clonotype was recorded a few times. This chain joins TRBV6-2 or TRBV6-3 and TRBJ2-1; possibly TRBD2 for D (5 bases). The length of the CDR3 is 17 residues. Trimming removed 9 bases at V and 0 bases at J, with 21 bases between. The germline V gene encodes CDR1 MNHEY and CDR2 SVGEGT. DNA for the CDR3: TGTGCCAGTAGTATAGATCATCAGCGGTCCTCCTACAATGAGCAGTTCTTC. Translating it yields CASSIDHQRSSYNEQFF.

There are many counts of this clonotype. V gene TRBV20-1 combines with J gene TRBJ1-2; D perhaps matches TRBD1 (5 bases). The V gene's germline CDR1 is DFQATT and CDR2 SNEGSKA (reference sequence). V dropped 8 bases and J dropped 8 bases, with 24 bases sitting between them. The CDR3 is made up of 14 amino acids. CDR3 sequence reads: CSSPGRGLARGYTF. The CDR3 coding sequence is TGCAGTTCCCCGGGTAGGGGCTTGGCTCGGGGCTACACCTTC.